Listed below are T cell receptor beta chains from one sample, sequenced in a study of cytomegalovirus exposure and HLA in healthy donors. Profiling relied on immunoSEQ multiplex PCR, and the TCRdb table lists in-frame clones only, not all of them. Here the sample table reports around 37,000 clones. Sequencing was performed on PBMCs. The receptors derive from a human donor in good health. The CDR3 runs from the conserved cysteine through the conserved F or W. Each record gives: CDR3 protein, CDR3 DNA, J gene, V gene, D gene. D genes are given only for firm matches.

CDR3aa: CASSPQGASNQPQHF; CDR3nt: TGTGCCAGCAGTCCCCAGGGGGCAAGCAATCAGCCCCAGCATTTT; j_gene: TRBJ1-5; v_gene: TRBV6-5; d_gene: TRBD1
CDR3aa: CSVRREPGNTIYF; CDR3nt: TGCAGCGTCAGGCGGGAGCCTGGAAACACCATATATTTT; j_gene: TRBJ1-3; v_gene: TRBV29-1; d_gene: -
CDR3aa: CASSSSGFYTEAFF; CDR3nt: TGCGCCAGCAGCTCCTCAGGGTTCTACACTGAAGCTTTCTTT; j_gene: TRBJ1-1; v_gene: TRBV5-1; d_gene: -
CDR3aa: CASSIDRNTEAFF; CDR3nt: TGCGCCAGCAGCATCGACAGGAACACTGAAGCTTTCTTT; j_gene: TRBJ1-1; v_gene: TRBV5-1; d_gene: -
CDR3aa: CAWSRQGHGYTF; CDR3nt: TGTGCCTGGAGTCGGCAGGGGCATGGCTACACCTTC; j_gene: TRBJ1-2; v_gene: TRBV30; d_gene: -
CDR3aa: CASSSSPGILWYSYTF; CDR3nt: TGTGCCAGCAGCTCTTCTCCAGGGATACTATGGTATAGCTACACCTTC; j_gene: TRBJ1-2; v_gene: TRBV7-8; d_gene: -
CDR3aa: CASSLEYYNSPLHF; CDR3nt: TGTGCCAGCAGCTTAGAGTACTATAATTCACCCCTCCACTTT; j_gene: TRBJ1-6; v_gene: TRBV7-3; d_gene: -
CDR3aa: CASRSLTGELFF; CDR3nt: TGTGCCAGCCGATCACTCACGGGGGAGCTGTTTTTT; j_gene: TRBJ2-2; v_gene: TRBV7-8; d_gene: -
CDR3aa: CASSDSRAPQHF; CDR3nt: TGTGCCAGCAGTGATAGCAGGGCGCCCCAGCATTTT; j_gene: TRBJ1-5; v_gene: TRBV2; d_gene: -
CDR3aa: CAWSVVRADEQFF; CDR3nt: TGTGCCTGGAGTGTAGTCAGGGCGGATGAGCAGTTCTTC; j_gene: TRBJ2-1; v_gene: TRBV30; d_gene: -